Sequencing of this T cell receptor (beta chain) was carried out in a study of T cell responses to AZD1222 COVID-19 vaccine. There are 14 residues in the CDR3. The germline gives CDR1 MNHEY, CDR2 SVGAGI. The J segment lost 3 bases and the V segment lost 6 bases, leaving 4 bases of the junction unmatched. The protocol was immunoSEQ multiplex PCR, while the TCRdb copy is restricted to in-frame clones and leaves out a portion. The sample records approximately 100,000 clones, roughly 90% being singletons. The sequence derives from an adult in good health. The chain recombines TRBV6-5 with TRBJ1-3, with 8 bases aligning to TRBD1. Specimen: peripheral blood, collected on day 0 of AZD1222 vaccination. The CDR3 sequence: CASRTGGGGNTIYF. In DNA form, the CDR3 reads TGTGCCAGCAGAACAGGGGGAGGTGGAAACACCATATATTTT.